The 11 T cell receptor beta chains reported below all come from one sample, sequenced in a study of identical twins. TCRdb called the 5' RACE reads again in MiXCR, with one record for every CDR3 protein. This sample has a few hundred thousand distinct CDR3 sequences; more than 9% occur once, and the top ten carry roughly 3%. This sample was shared with a second study, whose subject was yellow fever vaccine responses in identical twins.

Material for sequencing was PBMCs. The receptors originated from a woman under 30 in good health.

DNA for the CDR3: TGCGCCAGCAGCTTGGGTGGGCAAGCGAGGCCCGAGCAGTACTTC. As protein: CASSLGGQARPEQYF. This chain uses TRBV5-1 with TRBJ2-7; D gene unclear. There are 15 residues in the CDR3. V was trimmed by 0 bases and J by 6 bases, leaving 16 bases between them. CDR1 is SGHRS and CDR2 is YFSETQ in the germline V gene.

This clonotype appeared a few times. The chain joins TRBV7-9 to TRBJ2-3; no reliable D call. The CDR3 contains 12 residues. Germline CDR1 is SEHNR and CDR2 is FQNEAQ (reference sequence). The V and J ends lost 5 bases and 6 bases respectively, with 9 bases between them. CDR3 DNA sequence: TGTGCCAGCAGCGTAATAGTCGATACGCAGTATTTT. As protein: CASSVIVDTQYF.

Many counts were recorded for this clonotype. The chain uses TRBV7-6 and TRBJ2-5; 7 bases match TRBD1. V was clipped by 6 bases and J by 2 bases; unmatched bases: 9. This CDR3 has 15 amino acids. In germline, CDR1 is SGHVS, CDR2 FNYEAQ. CDR3 region: CASRQGQWRQETQYF. CDR3 in DNA: TGTGCCAGCAGGCAGGGACAGTGGAGACAAGAGACCCAGTACTTC.

The chain employs TRBV20-1 and TRBJ2-5, with D perhaps TRBD2 (7 bases). V was trimmed by 1 base and J by 5 bases, leaving 17 bases between them. The CDR3 has 15 amino acids. CDR1 and CDR2 from the germline V gene are DFQATT and SNEGSKA (reference sequence). This chain's CDR3 is CSARGSEGGRETQYF. The DNA of the CDR3 is TGCAGTGCTAGAGGCTCCGAGGGGGGGCGGGAGACCCAGTACTTC.

The chain carries TRBV27 and TRBJ2-7; the match to TRBD2 covers 7 bases. CDR1 MNHEY and CDR2 SMNVEV come from the germline V gene (reference sequence). The CDR3 runs to 15 residues. V lost 4 bases, J lost 0 bases, and 6 bases stayed unmatched. CDR3 amino acids: CASSYAGDYSYEQYF. In DNA form, the CDR3 reads TGTGCCAGCAGTTACGCCGGGGACTACTCCTACGAGCAGTACTTC.

The chain links TRBV20-1 to TRBJ2-4, with 14 bases identical to TRBD2. The CDR3 has 17 residues. Germline CDR1 DFQATT, CDR2 SNEGSKA (reference sequence). V gave up 4 bases and J gave up 0 bases; unmatched junction bases: 5. The CDR3 spells CSATGLAGVLAKNIQYF. In nucleotides, the CDR3 is TGCAGTGCTACGGGACTAGCGGGGGTATTAGCCAAAAACATTCAGTACTTC.

This clonotype has a handful of counts. This chain joins TRBV6-6 and TRBJ2-1, with TRBD2 matching 9 bases. CDR1 MNHNY and CDR2 SVGAGI come from the germline V gene (reference sequence). Germline trimming cut 6 bases from V and 10 bases from J; bases unmatched to any gene: 4. This CDR3 is 12 amino acids long. DNA for the CDR3: TGTGCCAGCAGGCGGGAGGGCTACGAGCAGTTCTTC. Encoded protein: CASRREGYEQFF.

The chain is built from TRBV20-1 and TRBJ1-6, with TRBD1 matching over 8 bases. CDR1 is DFQATT, CDR2 SNEGSKA, per germline (reference sequence). The CDR3 has 14 residues. The V segment lost 2 bases and the J segment 4 bases; nucleotides outside the gene matches: 1. The CDR3 protein is CSARTGGYNSPLHF. CDR3 DNA sequence: TGCAGTGCTAGAACAGGGGGGTATAATTCACCCCTCCACTTT.

This clonotype was picked up many times. The chain combines TRBV5-6 with TRBJ2-1, with no clear D. The CDR3 extends over 15 amino acids. Germline CDR1 is SGHDT and CDR2 is YYEEEE. V dropped 4 bases and J dropped 0 bases, with 11 bases sitting between them. The CDR3 nucleotides are TGTGCCAGCAGCCGCTGGGGTCGCTCCTACAATGAGCAGTTCTTC. This codes for CASSRWGRSYNEQFF.

This clonotype was picked up many times. The gene calls are TRBV5-1 and TRBJ1-1; D gene uncertain. The CDR3 sequence is 14 residues long. CDR1 is SGHRS and CDR2 is YFSETQ in the germline V gene. The V gene lost 6 bases and the J gene lost 0 bases, with 12 bases spanning the gap. CDR3 residues: CASMKSGVNTEAFF. The CDR3 DNA reads as TGCGCCAGCATGAAAAGCGGGGTGAACACTGAAGCTTTCTTT.

In this sample, this clonotype turned up many times. The V gene is TRBV10-3, the J gene TRBJ2-7, with 11 bases that match TRBD1. Germline CDR1 and CDR2: ENHRY and SYGVKD. The V and J ends lost 3 bases and 7 bases, in that order; junction bases with no gene match: 8. The CDR3 runs 15 residues. The CDR3 protein is CAISEQPGQGEEQYF. CDR3 nucleotide sequence: TGTGCCATCAGTGAACAACCGGGACAGGGGGAAGAGCAGTACTTC.